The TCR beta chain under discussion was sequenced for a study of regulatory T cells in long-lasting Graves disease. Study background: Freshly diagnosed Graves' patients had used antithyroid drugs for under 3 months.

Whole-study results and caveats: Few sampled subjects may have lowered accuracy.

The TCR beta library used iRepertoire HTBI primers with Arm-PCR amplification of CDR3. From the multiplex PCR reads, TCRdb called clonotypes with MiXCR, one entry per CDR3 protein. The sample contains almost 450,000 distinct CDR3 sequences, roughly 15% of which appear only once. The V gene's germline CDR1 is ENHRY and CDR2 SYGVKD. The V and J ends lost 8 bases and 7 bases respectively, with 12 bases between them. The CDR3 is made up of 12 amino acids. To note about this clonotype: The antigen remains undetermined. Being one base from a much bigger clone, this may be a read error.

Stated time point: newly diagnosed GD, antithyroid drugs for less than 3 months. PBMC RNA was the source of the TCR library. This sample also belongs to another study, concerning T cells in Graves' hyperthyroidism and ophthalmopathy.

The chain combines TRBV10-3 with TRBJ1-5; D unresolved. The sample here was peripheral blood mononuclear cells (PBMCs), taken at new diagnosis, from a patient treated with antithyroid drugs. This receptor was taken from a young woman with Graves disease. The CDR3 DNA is TGTGCCATCGGTGTTGAGGGCCAGCCCCAGCATTTT. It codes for CAIGVEGQPQHF.